This T cell receptor (beta chain) was identified in a study of ipilimumab plus nivolumab after autologous stem cell transplantation. Study at large: Median doses per patient: a few ipilimumab, under ten nivolumab. The DLBCL cohort had primary refractory and relapsed disease, with 18-month progression-free survival of approximately 87% and 28%.

Measured with immunoSEQ multiplex PCR; TCRdb has only the in-frame clones, and not every one. This table holds roughly 20,000 clones, 75% to 85% found once. Checkpoint therapy with ipilimumab 1 mg/kg began 14 to 28 days after transplant. Patients got 3 mg/kg IV nivolumab weeks 1, 4, 7, 10, then biweekly through week 26. CDR1 GTSNPN and CDR2 SVGIG come from the germline V gene (reference sequence). The V gene end was trimmed by 2 bases and the J gene end by 3 bases; junction bases not matched to a gene: 14. This CDR3 comprises 18 residues. Sequenced material: PBMCs, taken in a trial of ipilimumab plus nivolumab as post-transplant consolidation. The rearrangement links TRBV30 to TRBJ1-4; the match to TRBD1 covers 8 bases. The source of this sequence is a male donor with diffuse large B-cell lymphoma. Here the CDR3 reads CAWSLDRGLRRSNEKLFF. CDR3 bases: TGTGCCTGGAGTTTAGACAGGGGATTACGGCGTTCTAATGAAAAACTGTTTTTT.